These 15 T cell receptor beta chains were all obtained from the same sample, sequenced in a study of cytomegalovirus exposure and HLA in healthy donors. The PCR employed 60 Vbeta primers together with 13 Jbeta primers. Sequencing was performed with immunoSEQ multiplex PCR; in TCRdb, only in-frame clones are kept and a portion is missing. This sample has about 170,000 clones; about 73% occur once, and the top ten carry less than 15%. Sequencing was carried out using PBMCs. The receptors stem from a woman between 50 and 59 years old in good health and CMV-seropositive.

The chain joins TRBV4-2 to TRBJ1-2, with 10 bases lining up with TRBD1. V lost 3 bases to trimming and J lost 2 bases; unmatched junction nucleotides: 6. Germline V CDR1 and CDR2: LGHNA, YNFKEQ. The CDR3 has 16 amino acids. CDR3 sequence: CASSQEPGQGNYGYTF. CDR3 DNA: TGTGCCAGCAGCCAGGAGCCGGGACAGGGGAACTATGGCTACACCTTC.

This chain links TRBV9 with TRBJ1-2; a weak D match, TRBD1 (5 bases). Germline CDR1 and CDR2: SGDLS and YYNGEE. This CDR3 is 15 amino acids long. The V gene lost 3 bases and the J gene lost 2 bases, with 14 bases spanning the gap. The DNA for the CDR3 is TGTGCCAGCAGCGAGGCGGACACCTCGAACTATGGCTACACCTTC. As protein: CASSEADTSNYGYTF.

CDR3 amino acids: CATSRSRQGANYGYTF. The DNA for the CDR3 is TGTGCCACCAGCAGATCTCGACAGGGGGCTAACTATGGCTACACCTTC. The J gene is TRBJ1-2, the V gene TRBV15, with 9 bases matching TRBD1. The CDR3 sequence is 16 residues long. Germline-derived CDR1 and CDR2 are LNHNV and YYDKDF (reference sequence). The V segment lost 2 bases and the J segment 0 bases; nucleotides outside the gene matches: 4. Full variable domain (rest looked up from reference TRBV15 and TRBJ1-2): DAMVIQNPRYQVTQFGKPVTLSCSQTLNHNVMYWYQQKSSQAPKLLFHYYDKDFNNEADTPDNFQSRRPNTSFCFLDIRSPGLGDTAMYLCATSRSRQGANYGYTFGSGTRLTVV.

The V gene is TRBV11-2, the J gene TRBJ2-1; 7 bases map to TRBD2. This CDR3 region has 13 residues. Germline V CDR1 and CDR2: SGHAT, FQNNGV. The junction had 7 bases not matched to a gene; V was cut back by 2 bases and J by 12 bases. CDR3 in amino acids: CASSLMSGDRQFF. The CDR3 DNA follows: TGTGCCAGCAGCTTAATGAGCGGGGATCGGCAGTTCTTC.

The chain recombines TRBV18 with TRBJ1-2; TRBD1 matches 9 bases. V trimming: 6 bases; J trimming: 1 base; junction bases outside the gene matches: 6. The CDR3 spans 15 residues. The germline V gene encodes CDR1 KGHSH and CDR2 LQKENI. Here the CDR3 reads CASSAGTGINYGYTF. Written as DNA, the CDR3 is TGTGCCAGCTCGGCCGGGACAGGGATTAACTATGGCTACACCTTC.

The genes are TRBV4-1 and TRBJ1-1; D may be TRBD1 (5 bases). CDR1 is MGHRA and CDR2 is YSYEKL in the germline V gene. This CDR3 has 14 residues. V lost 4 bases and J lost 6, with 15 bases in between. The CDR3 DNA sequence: TGCGCCAGCAGCCGGTTGACAGACTTTCCTGAAGCTTTCTTT. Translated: CASSRLTDFPEAFF.

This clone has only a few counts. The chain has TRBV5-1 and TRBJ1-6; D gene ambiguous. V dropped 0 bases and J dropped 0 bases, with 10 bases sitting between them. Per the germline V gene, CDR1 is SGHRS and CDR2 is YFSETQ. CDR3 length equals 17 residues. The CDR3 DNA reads TGCGCCAGCAGCTTGGTCTGGGAGAGCTCCTATAATTCACCCCTCCACTTT. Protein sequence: CASSLVWESSYNSPLHF. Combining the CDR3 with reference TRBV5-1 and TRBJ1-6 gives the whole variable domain KAGVTQTPRYLIKTRGQQVTLSCSPISGHRSVSWYQQTPGQGLQFLFEYFSETQRNKGNFPGRFSGRQFSNSRSEMNVSTLELGDSALYLCASSLVWESSYNSPLHFGNGTRLTVT.

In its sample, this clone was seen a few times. The CDR3 loop is CASSLEQGVSLTGELFF. CDR3 nucleotides: TGTGCCAGCAGCCTGGAGCAGGGGGTCTCTCTCACCGGGGAGCTGTTTTTT. The chain couples TRBV5-4 to TRBJ2-2, with TRBD1 identical over 7 bases. There are 17 residues in the CDR3. The ends lost 4 bases at V and 4 bases at J; junction bases unmatched: 13. The germline gives CDR1 SGHNT, CDR2 YYREEE (reference sequence).

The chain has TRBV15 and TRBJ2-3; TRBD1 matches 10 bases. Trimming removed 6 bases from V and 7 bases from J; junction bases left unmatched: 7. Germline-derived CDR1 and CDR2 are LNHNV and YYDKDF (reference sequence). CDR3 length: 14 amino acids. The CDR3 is CATRTGGSSHTQYF. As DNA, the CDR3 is TGTGCCACCAGGACAGGGGGCTCCTCACATACGCAGTATTTT.

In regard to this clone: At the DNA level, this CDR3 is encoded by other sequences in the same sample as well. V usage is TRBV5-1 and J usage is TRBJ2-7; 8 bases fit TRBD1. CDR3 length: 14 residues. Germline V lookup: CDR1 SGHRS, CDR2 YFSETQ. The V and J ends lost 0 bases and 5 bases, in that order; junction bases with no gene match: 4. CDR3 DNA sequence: TGCGCCAGCAGCTTGGCAGGGGGCTTGGACGAGCAGTACTTC. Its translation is CASSLAGGLDEQYF.

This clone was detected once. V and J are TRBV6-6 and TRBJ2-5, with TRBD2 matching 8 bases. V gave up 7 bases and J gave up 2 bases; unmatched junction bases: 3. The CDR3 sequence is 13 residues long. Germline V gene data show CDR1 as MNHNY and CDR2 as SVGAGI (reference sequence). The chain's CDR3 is CASIAGLQETQYF. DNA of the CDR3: TGTGCCAGCATAGCGGGGTTGCAAGAGACCCAGTACTTC.

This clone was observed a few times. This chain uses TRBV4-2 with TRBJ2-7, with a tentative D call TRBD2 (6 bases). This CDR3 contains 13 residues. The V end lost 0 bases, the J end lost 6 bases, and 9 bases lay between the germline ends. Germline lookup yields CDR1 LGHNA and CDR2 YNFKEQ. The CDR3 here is CASSQDRLVEQYF. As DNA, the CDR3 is TGTGCCAGCAGCCAAGACCGACTAGTCGAGCAGTACTTC.

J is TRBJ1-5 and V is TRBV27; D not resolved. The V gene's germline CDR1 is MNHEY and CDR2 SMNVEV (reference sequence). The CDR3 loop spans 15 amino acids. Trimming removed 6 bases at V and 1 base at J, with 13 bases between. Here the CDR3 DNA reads TGTGCCAGCAGACCCAGCGTGATGAGCAATCAGCCCCAGCATTTT. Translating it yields CASRPSVMSNQPQHF.

The CDR3 region has the DNA TGTGCCAGCAGTGCCGGGGTAGGGACTGAAGCTTTCTTT. Its protein is CASSAGVGTEAFF. This chain links TRBV27 with TRBJ1-1; D gene ambiguous. CDR3 length: 13 amino acids. Germline CDR1 is MNHEY and CDR2 is SMNVEV (reference sequence). Trimming removed 5 bases from V and 5 bases from J, with 12 bases in between.

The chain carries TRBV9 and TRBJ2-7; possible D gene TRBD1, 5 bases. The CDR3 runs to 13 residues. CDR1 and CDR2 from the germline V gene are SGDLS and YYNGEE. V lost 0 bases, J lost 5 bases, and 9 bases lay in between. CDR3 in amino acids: CASSVDLGHEQYF. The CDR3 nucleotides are TGTGCCAGCAGCGTAGATCTGGGGCACGAGCAGTACTTC.